This T cell receptor (beta chain) was sequenced during a study of identical twins. Overall study findings and caveats: Cross-sectional statistical analysis, not tracking of the same donors, underpinned the conclusions.

This CDR3 contains 13 residues. CDR1 and CDR2 (germline): SQVTM, ANQGSEA. Trimming at V came to 2 bases and at J to 3 bases, leaving 4 bases not matched to a gene. TCRdb passed the 5' RACE reads through MiXCR, listing each CDR3 protein once. The sample shows 750,000 to 950,000 distinct CDR3 sequences, about 12% of them seen only once. With regard to this clonotype: Its antigen is unknown.

This sample was also put to use in a study of yellow fever vaccine responses in identical twins.

This receptor was obtained from a woman aged 18 to 35 in good health. Source material: PBMCs. The V call is TRBV29-1, the J call TRBJ2-7; 7 bases map to TRBD1. CDR3 sequence reads: CSVERQGGYEQYF. The DNA for the CDR3 is TGCAGCGTTGAAAGACAGGGCGGCTACGAGCAGTACTTC.